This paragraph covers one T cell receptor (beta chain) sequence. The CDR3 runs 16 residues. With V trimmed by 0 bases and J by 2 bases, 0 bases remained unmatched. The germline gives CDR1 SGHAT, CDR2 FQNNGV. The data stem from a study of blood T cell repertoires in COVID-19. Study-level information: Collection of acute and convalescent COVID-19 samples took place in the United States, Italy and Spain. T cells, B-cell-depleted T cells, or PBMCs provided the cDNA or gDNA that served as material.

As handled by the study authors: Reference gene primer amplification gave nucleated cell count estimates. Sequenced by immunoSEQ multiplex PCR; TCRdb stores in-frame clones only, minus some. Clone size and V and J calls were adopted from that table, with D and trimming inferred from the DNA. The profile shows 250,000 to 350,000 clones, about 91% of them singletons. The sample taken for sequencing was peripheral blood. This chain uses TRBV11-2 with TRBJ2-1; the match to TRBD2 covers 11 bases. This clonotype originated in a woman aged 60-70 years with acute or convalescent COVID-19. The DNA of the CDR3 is TGTGCCAGCAGCTTAGAGGGACTAGCGGCCTACAATGAGCAGTTCTTC. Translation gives CASSLEGLAAYNEQFF.